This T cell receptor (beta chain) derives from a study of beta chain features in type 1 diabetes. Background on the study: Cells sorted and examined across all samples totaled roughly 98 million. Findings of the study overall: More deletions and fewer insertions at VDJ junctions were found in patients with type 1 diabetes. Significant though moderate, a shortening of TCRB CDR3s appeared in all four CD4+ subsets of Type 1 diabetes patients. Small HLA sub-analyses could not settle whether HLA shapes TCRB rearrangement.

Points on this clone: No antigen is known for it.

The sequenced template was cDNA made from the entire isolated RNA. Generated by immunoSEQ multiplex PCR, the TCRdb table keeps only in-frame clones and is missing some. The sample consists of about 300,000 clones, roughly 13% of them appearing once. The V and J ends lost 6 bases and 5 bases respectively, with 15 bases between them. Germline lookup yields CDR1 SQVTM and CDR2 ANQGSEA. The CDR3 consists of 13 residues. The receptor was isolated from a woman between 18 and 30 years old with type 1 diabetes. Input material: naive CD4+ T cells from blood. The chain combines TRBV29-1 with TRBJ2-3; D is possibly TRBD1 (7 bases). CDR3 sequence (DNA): TGCAGCGTGCGGGGACAGTACAGAGATACGCAGTATTTT. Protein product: CSVRGQYRDTQYF.